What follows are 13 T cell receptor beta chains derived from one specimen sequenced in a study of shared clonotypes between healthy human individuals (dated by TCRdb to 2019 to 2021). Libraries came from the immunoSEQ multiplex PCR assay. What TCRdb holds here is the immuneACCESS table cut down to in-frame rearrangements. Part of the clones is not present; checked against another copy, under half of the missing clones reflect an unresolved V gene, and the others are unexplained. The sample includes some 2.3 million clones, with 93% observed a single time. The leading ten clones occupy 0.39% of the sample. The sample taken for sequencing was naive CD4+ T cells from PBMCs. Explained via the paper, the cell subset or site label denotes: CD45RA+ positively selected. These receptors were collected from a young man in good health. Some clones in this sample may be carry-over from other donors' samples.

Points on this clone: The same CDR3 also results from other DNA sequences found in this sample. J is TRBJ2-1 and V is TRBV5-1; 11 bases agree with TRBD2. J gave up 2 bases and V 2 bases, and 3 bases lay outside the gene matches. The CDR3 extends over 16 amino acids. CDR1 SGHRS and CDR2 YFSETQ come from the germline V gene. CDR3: CASSLGTSGTYNEQFF. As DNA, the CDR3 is TGCGCCAGCAGCTTAGGGACTAGCGGAACCTACAATGAGCAGTTCTTC.

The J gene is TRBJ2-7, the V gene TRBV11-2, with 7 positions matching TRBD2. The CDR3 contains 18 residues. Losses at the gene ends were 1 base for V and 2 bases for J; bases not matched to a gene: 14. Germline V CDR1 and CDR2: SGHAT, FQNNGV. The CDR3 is CASSLVSGASGRPYEQYF. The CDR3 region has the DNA TGTGCCAGCAGCTTAGTAAGCGGGGCTAGCGGCCGCCCCTACGAGCAGTACTTC.

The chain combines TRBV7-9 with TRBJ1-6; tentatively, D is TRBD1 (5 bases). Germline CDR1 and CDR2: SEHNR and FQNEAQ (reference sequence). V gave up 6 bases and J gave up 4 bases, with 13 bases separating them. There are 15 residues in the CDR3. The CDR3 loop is CASSLGPTYNSPLHF. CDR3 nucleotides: TGTGCCAGCAGTTTGGGGCCGACGTATAATTCACCCCTCCACTTT.

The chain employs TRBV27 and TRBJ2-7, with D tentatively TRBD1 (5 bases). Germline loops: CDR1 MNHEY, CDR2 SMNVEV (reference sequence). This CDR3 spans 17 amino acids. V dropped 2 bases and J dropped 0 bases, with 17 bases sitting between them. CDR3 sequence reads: CASSLIPWQGSSYEQYF. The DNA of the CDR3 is TGTGCCAGCAGTTTAATACCCTGGCAGGGTAGCTCCTACGAGCAGTACTTC.

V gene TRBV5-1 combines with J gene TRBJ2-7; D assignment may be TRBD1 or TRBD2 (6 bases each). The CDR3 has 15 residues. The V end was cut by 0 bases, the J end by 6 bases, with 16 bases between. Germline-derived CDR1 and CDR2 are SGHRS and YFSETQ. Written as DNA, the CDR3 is TGCGCCAGCAGCTTGGAGGGGGGCCCCTCGGGCGAGCAGTACTTC. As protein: CASSLEGGPSGEQYF.

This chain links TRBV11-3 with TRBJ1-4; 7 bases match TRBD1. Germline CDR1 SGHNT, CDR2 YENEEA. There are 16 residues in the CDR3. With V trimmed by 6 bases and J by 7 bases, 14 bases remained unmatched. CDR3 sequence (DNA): TGTGCCAGCAGATCAGGCCCCCCAGGGGGGGGTGAAAAACTGTTTTTT. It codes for CASRSGPPGGGEKLFF.

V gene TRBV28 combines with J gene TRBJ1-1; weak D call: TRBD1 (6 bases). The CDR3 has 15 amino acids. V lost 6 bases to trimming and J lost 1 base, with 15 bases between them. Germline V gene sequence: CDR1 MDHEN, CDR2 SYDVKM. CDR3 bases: TGTGCCAGCAGGCAACCAGGGGTTCCGAACACTGAAGCTTTCTTT. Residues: CASRQPGVPNTEAFF.

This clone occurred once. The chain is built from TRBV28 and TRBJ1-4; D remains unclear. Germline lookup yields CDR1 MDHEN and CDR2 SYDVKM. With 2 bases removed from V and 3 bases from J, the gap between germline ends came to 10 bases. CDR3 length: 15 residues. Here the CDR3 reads CASSLVPTPNEKLFF. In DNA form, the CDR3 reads TGTGCCAGCAGTTTAGTCCCAACCCCTAATGAAAAACTGTTTTTT.

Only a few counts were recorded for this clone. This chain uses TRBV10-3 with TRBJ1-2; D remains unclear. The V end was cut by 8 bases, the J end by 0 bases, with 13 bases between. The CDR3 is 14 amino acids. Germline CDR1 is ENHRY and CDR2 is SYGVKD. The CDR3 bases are TGTGCCATCTCTCGGCGAGCGGCTAACTATGGCTACACCTTC. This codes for CAISRRAANYGYTF.

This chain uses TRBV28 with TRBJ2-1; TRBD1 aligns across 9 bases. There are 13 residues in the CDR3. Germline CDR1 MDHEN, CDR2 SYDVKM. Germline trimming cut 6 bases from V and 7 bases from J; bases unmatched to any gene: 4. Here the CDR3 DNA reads TGTGCCAGCAGACAGGGGGCCGGGAATGAGCAGTTCTTC. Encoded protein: CASRQGAGNEQFF.

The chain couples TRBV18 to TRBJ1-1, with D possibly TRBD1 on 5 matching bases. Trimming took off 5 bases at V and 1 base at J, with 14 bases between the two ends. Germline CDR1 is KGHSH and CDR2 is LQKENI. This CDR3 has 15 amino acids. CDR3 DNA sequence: TGTGCCAGCTCAAGGAGGGGTCTTTGGAACACTGAAGCTTTCTTT. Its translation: CASSRRGLWNTEAFF.

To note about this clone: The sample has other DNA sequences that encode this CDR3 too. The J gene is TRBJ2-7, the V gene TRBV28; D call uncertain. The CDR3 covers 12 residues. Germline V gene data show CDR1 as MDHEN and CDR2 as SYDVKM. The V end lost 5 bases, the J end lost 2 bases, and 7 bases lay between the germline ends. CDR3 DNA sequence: TGTGCCAGCAGTCCTCGTCCCTACGAGCAGTACTTC. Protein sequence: CASSPRPYEQYF.

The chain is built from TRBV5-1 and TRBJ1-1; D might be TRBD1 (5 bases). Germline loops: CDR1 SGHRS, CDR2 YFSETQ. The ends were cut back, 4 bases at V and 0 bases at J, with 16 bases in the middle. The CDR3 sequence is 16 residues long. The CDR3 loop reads CASSPPRADMNTEAFF. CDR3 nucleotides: TGCGCCAGCAGCCCCCCCCGGGCGGACATGAACACTGAAGCTTTCTTT.